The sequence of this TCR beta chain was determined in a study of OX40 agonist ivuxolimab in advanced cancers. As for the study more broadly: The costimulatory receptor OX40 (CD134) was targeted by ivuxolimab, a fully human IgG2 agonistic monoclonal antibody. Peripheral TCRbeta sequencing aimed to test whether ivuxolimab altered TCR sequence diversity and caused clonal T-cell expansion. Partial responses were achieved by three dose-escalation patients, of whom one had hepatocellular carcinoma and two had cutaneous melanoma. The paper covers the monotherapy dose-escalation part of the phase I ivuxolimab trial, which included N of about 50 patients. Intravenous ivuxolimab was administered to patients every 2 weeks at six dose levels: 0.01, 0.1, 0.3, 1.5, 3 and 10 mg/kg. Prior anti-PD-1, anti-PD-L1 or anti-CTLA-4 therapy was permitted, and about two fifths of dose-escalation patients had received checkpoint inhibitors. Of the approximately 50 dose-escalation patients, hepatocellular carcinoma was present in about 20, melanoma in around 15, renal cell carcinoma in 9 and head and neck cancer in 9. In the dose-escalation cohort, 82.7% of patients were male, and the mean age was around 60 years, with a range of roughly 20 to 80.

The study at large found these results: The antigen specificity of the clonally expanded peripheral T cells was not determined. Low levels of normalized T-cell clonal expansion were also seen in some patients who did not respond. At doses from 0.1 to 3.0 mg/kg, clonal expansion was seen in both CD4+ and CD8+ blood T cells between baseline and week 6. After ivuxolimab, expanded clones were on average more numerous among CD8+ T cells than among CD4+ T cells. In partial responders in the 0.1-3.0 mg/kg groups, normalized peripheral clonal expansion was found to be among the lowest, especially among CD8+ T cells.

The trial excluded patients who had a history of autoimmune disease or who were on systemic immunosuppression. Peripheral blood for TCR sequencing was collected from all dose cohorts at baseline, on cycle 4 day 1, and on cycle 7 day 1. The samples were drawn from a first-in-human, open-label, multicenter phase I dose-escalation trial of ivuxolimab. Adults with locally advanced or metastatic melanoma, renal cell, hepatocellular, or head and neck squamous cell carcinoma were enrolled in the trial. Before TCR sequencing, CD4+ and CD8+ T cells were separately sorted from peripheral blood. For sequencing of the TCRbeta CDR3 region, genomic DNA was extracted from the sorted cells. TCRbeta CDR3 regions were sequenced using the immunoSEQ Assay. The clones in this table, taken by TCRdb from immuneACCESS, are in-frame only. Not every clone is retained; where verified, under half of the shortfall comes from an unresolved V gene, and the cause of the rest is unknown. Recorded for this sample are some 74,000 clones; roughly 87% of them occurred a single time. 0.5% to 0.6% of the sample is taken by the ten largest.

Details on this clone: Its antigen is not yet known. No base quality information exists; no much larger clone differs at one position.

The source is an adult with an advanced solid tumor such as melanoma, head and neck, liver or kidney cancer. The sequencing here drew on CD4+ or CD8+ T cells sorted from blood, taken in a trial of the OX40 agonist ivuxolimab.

In nucleotide form, the sequence is TGTGCCAGCAGCGCCAGGGACGTGGGAAGGAACACCGGGGAGCTGTTTTTT. The resulting protein is CASSARDVGRNTGELFF. Recombination connected TRBV9 to TRBJ2-2; the D gene assignment is perhaps TRBD1 or TRBD2, with each matching 5 bases. Trimming takes 3 bases from V and 1 base from J, and the germline ends sit 16 bases apart. The germline V gene supplies CDR1 SGDLS and CDR2 YYNGEE. The CDR3 numbers 17 residues from cysteine through phenylalanine. The CDR3 DNA has 51 bases and is translated from base 1.